Shown below are 14 T cell receptor beta chains from a single sample sequenced in a study of control samples from healthy donors and cancer patients. Profiling relied on immunoSEQ multiplex PCR, and the TCRdb table lists in-frame clones only, not all of them. This table holds some 90,000 clones, less than 90% found once. Material: blood. The receptors come from a woman aged 55-69 years in good health.

This chain links TRBV2 with TRBJ2-5; D may match TRBD1 or TRBD2 (5 bases each). The CDR3 is 14 amino acids. From germline, CDR1 is SNHLY and CDR2 FYNNEI. The V gene lost 4 bases and the J gene lost 4 bases, with 13 bases spanning the gap. The DNA for the CDR3 is TGTGCCAGCAGTGCCATGAGGGGTACAGAGACCCAGTACTTC. Protein product: CASSAMRGTETQYF.

The chain combines TRBV4-2 with TRBJ2-1, with a tentative D call TRBD2 (5 bases). Germline CDR1 LGHNA, CDR2 YNFKEQ. V gave up 0 bases and J gave up 3 bases, with 9 bases separating them. The CDR3 has 15 amino acids. The CDR3 bases are TGTGCCAGCAGCCAAGACGCCGGGGTCTACAATGAGCAGTTCTTC. This translates into CASSQDAGVYNEQFF.

The chain carries TRBV19 and TRBJ1-2, with 7 bases that match TRBD1. V lost 3 bases, J lost 8 bases, and 6 bases stayed unmatched. Per the germline V gene, CDR1 is LNHDA and CDR2 is SQIVND (reference sequence). The CDR3 covers 13 residues. CDR3 DNA sequence: TGTGCCAGTAGTATCACGGGACAGTGGGGCTACACCTTC. Its translation: CASSITGQWGYTF.

The sample holds one count of this clone. This sequence joins TRBV6-6 and TRBJ2-2, with a tentative D call TRBD2 (5 bases). V lost 5 bases, J lost 5 bases, and 9 bases lay in between. Germline CDR1 MNHNY, CDR2 SVGAGI (reference sequence). The CDR3 consists of 13 residues. CDR3 nucleotide sequence: TGTGCCAGCAGTCAAAGGAGGACCGGGGAGCTGTTTTTT. Its translation is CASSQRRTGELFF.

The chain combines TRBV7-9 with TRBJ1-3, with D possibly TRBD1 on 6 matching bases. Trimming removed 5 bases from V and 0 bases from J, with 11 bases in between. From germline, CDR1 is SEHNR and CDR2 FQNEAQ (reference sequence). The CDR3 runs 15 residues. CDR3 protein: CASSGTSLSGNTIYF. The CDR3 DNA reads TGTGCCAGCAGCGGGACAAGCCTCTCTGGAAACACCATATATTTT. Combining the CDR3 with reference TRBV7-9 and TRBJ1-3 gives the whole variable domain DTGVSQNPRHKITKRGQNVTFRCDPISEHNRLYWYRQTLGQGPEFLTYFQNEAQLEKSRLLSDRFSAERPKGSFSTLEIQRTEQGDSAMYLCASSGTSLSGNTIYFGEGSWLTVV.

V gene TRBV10-3 combines with J gene TRBJ2-5; 7 bases match TRBD1. The CDR3 totals 14 residues. The germline V gene encodes CDR1 ENHRY and CDR2 SYGVKD. Trimming cost V 10 bases and J 3 bases; bases outside gene matches: 11. The CDR3 region has the DNA TGTGCCACCTCCGGGACAGTCACTAAAGAGACCCAGTACTTC. It is translated as CATSGTVTKETQYF.

The gene calls are TRBV15 and TRBJ2-7; 8 bases align to TRBD2. Germline trimming cut 8 bases from V and 2 bases from J; bases unmatched to any gene: 14. CDR1 is LNHNV and CDR2 is YYDKDF in the germline V gene (reference sequence). The CDR3 has 16 residues. CDR3 DNA: TGTGCCACCGGCACCCCGAGCGGGAGAGCCCCCTACGAGCAGTACTTC. Its protein is CATGTPSGRAPYEQYF.

This chain's CDR3 is CASSLGHDHTGELFF. The CDR3 bases are TGTGCCAGCAGTTTAGGACACGACCATACCGGGGAGCTGTTTTTT. The rearrangement uses TRBV6-5 and TRBJ2-2; D might be TRBD1 (5 bases). This CDR3 spans 15 amino acids. Trimming took off 4 bases at V and 5 bases at J, with 14 bases between the two ends. Germline V gene data show CDR1 as MNHEY and CDR2 as SVGAGI.

CDR3 DNA: TGTGCCAGCAGCTCAATCAGCCTGGAGCTGTTTTTT. Translated: CASSSISLELFF. The chain carries TRBV5-6 and TRBJ2-2; unclear D gene. V was cut by 3 bases and J by 10 bases, with 10 bases left in between. Germline V CDR1 and CDR2: SGHDT, YYEEEE. The CDR3 is 12 amino acids. Drawing the rest from reference TRBV5-6 and TRBJ2-2, the complete variable domain is DAGVTQSPTHLIKTRGQQVTLRCSPKSGHDTVSWYQQALGQGPQFIFQYYEEEERQRGNFPDRFSGHQFPNYSSELNVNALLLGDSALYLCASSSISLELFFGEGSRLTVL.

The chain couples TRBV6-2 or TRBV6-3 to TRBJ2-2, with D hard to call. The CDR3 sequence is 16 residues long. Germline V CDR1 and CDR2: MNHEY, SVGEGT. V was pared by 2 bases and J by 6 bases, with 16 bases between. CDR3 bases: TGTGCCAGCAGTTACCGCGGATCTAACGGACCCGGGGAGCTGTTTTTT. Its translation is CASSYRGSNGPGELFF.

This sequence joins TRBV25-1 and TRBJ1-1; D unresolved. CDR1 and CDR2 from the germline V gene are MGHDK and SYGVNS. This CDR3 has 11 residues. The V end was cut by 6 bases, the J end by 0 bases, with 2 bases between. As DNA, the CDR3 is TGTGCCAGCAGGGTGAACACTGAAGCTTTCTTT. Translated: CASRVNTEAFF.

This clone was seen a single time. The gene calls are TRBV6-1 and TRBJ2-1, with 9 bases aligning to TRBD1. The CDR3 length is 20 residues. The germline gives CDR1 MNHNS, CDR2 SASEGT. V gave up 2 bases and J gave up 6 bases; unmatched junction bases: 20. The CDR3 protein is CASSESSWGSTGGTLNEQFF. DNA of the CDR3: TGTGCCAGCAGTGAATCTTCGTGGGGTTCGACAGGGGGGACACTCAATGAGCAGTTCTTC.

The chain has TRBV5-1 and TRBJ1-1; TRBD1 matches at 8 bases. The V and J ends lost 3 bases and 3 bases, in that order; junction bases with no gene match: 4. CDR1 and CDR2 (germline): SGHRS, YFSETQ. The CDR3 has 14 residues. This chain's CDR3 is CASSSLTGDTEAFF. CDR3 bases: TGCGCCAGCAGCTCGTTGACAGGGGACACTGAAGCTTTCTTT.

The V call is TRBV5-1, the J call TRBJ1-1; D not certain. V was cut by 0 bases and J by 0 bases, with 6 bases left in between. This CDR3 region has 14 residues. Germline loops: CDR1 SGHRS, CDR2 YFSETQ. The CDR3 sequence: CASSLVSMNTEAFF. CDR3 nucleotides: TGCGCCAGCAGCTTGGTGAGCATGAACACTGAAGCTTTCTTT.